This entry lists 21 T cell receptor beta chains sequenced from one sample in a study of patients and donors after allogeneic stem cell transplantation. TCRdb re-called the RT-PCR reads through MiXCR, storing one row per CDR3 protein. The repertoire holds approximately 200,000 distinct CDR3 sequences, with around an eighth as singletons. Material for sequencing was blood, either unsorted or a sorted T cell fraction (not recorded which). These receptors were collected from a human donor who was either an allogeneic HSCT recipient or a stem cell or donor lymphocyte infusion donor (not recorded which). It is not recorded whose cells these are; they may come from a transplant donor.

Ten or more counts support this clonotype. This chain links TRBV2 with TRBJ2-5, with D possibly TRBD2 on 5 matching bases. V was cut by 4 bases and J by 5 bases, with 11 bases left in between. The CDR3 covers 13 residues. CDR1 is SNHLY and CDR2 is FYNNEI in the germline V gene. The CDR3 spells CASSGVPGETQYF. Written as DNA, the CDR3 is TGTGCCAGCAGTGGGGTCCCGGGGGAGACCCAGTACTTC.

The rearrangement joins TRBV18 to TRBJ2-2, with D perhaps matching TRBD1 (5 bases). This CDR3 region has 14 residues. The V gene's germline CDR1 is KGHSH and CDR2 LQKENI. V lost 2 bases, J lost 5 bases, and 9 bases lay in between. CDR3 nucleotides: TGTGCCAGCTCACCAGGGGCGCGGACCGGGGAGCTGTTTTTT. Its protein product is CASSPGARTGELFF.

This clonotype was counted many times. The chain couples TRBV12-3 or TRBV12-4 to TRBJ1-4; D gene unclear. The V end was cut by 3 bases, the J end by 5 bases, with 10 bases between. The CDR3 contains 14 residues. DNA of the CDR3: TGTGCCAGCAGTTTGAACGGAGGGAATGAAAAACTGTTTTTT. Translated, it gives CASSLNGGNEKLFF.

This clonotype came up many times. V usage is TRBV6-1 and J usage is TRBJ1-2, with 7 positions matching TRBD1. CDR1 MNHNS and CDR2 SASEGT come from the germline V gene. The CDR3 runs 13 residues. V shed 3 bases, J shed 8 bases, and the junction held 6 bases outside the gene matches. DNA for the CDR3: TGTGCCAGCAGTGAGTGGACAGGAGGAGGCTACACCTTC. Its protein product is CASSEWTGGGYTF.

This clonotype was observed at least ten times. As DNA, the CDR3 is TGTGCCATCAAGGGACTGTCTGGCGAAAAACTGTTTTTT. Translated, it gives CAIKGLSGEKLFF. The rearrangement joins TRBV12-3 or TRBV12-4 to TRBJ1-4, with D tentatively TRBD1 (5 bases). The CDR3 extends over 13 amino acids. V was pared by 10 bases and J by 8 bases, with 17 bases between.

The chain joins TRBV20-1 to TRBJ1-1, with unresolved D. CDR3 length: 15 residues. CDR1 is DFQATT and CDR2 is SNEGSKA in the germline V gene (reference sequence). The ends were cut back, 3 bases at V and 3 bases at J, with 17 bases in the middle. The CDR3 sequence is CSASPRVRRDTEAFF. DNA of the CDR3: TGCAGTGCTAGCCCACGGGTCCGCCGAGACACTGAAGCTTTCTTT.

The chain carries TRBV24-1 and TRBJ2-3, with 10 bases aligning to TRBD2. CDR3 size: 17 residues. V lost 5 bases and J lost 0; bases outside the gene matches: 7. CDR1 KGHDR and CDR2 SFDVKD come from the germline V gene. The CDR3 nucleotides read TGTGCCACCAGTGCTAGTGGACTAGCGGATAGCACAGATACGCAGTATTTT. Its translation: CATSASGLADSTDTQYF.

There are a few counts of this clonotype. This chain joins TRBV2 and TRBJ1-3, with 8 bases that match TRBD1. J was trimmed by 7 bases and V by 6 bases; bases with no gene match: 8. From germline, CDR1 is SNHLY and CDR2 FYNNEI. CDR3 length: 14 residues. Written as DNA, the CDR3 is TGTGCCAGCAGGAGGACAGGGCTCCTGAACACCATATATTTT. Its translation: CASRRTGLLNTIYF.

The V and J genes are TRBV20-1 and TRBJ2-1; no firm D call. The V end was cut by 3 bases, the J end by 4 bases, with 16 bases between. Germline CDR1 DFQATT, CDR2 SNEGSKA (reference sequence). The CDR3 has 15 amino acids. The chain's CDR3 is CSARPNTQLYNEQFF. DNA of the CDR3: TGCAGTGCTAGGCCGAACACACAACTATACAATGAGCAGTTCTTC.

The CDR3 DNA follows: TGTGCCTGCCGGCGGGACGGCTCCTACAATGAGCAGTTCTTC. Residues: CACRRDGSYNEQFF. This chain links TRBV30 with TRBJ2-1, with a weak D call TRBD2 (6 bases). This CDR3 contains 14 residues. Germline CDR1 GTSNPN, CDR2 SVGIG (reference sequence). V was shortened by 6 bases and J by 0 bases, with 12 bases between the two germline ends. Variable domain in full (rest from reference TRBV30 and TRBJ2-1): SQTIHQWPATLVQPVGSPLSLECTVEGTSNPNLYWYRQAAGRGLQLLFYSVGIGQISSEVPQNLSASRPQDRQFILSSKKLLLSDSGFYLCACRRDGSYNEQFFGPGTRLTVL.

This clonotype was counted only a few times. V usage is TRBV4-1 and J usage is TRBJ2-7, with TRBD1 identical over 7 bases. The ends lost 1 base at V and 4 bases at J; junction bases unmatched: 4. CDR3 length: 14 residues. In germline, CDR1 is MGHRA, CDR2 YSYEKL. CDR3 sequence: CASSQGKGAYEQYF. The CDR3 bases are TGCGCCAGCAGCCAAGGAAAGGGGGCGTACGAGCAGTACTTC.

The rearrangement links TRBV5-1 to TRBJ2-1; 10 nucleotides agree with TRBD2. This CDR3 region has 13 residues. Germline V lookup: CDR1 SGHRS, CDR2 YFSETQ. After removal of 9 bases from V and 10 bases from J, the junction contained 10 bases not matched to a gene. This CDR3 reads CATGTSAGREQFF. CDR3 bases: TGCGCCACCGGGACTAGCGCGGGGAGGGAGCAGTTCTTC.

This clonotype appeared a few times. The J gene is TRBJ2-5, the V gene TRBV24-1, with 8 bases aligning to TRBD1. The ends lost 3 bases at V and 9 bases at J; junction bases unmatched: 11. Per germline, CDR1 KGHDR and CDR2 SFDVKD. CDR3 length equals 15 residues. CDR3 sequence (DNA): TGTGCCACCAGTGATCCCGGGACAGGAAGAGCGGCCCAGTACTTC. It codes for CATSDPGTGRAAQYF.

Many counts were recorded for this clonotype. This chain links TRBV6-1 with TRBJ2-5, with 7 bases lining up with TRBD1. There are 15 residues in the CDR3. V lost 0 bases and J lost 4; bases outside the gene matches: 5. The germline V gene encodes CDR1 MNHNS and CDR2 SASEGT. DNA of the CDR3: TGTGCCAGCAGTGAAGCCCGGACAGGTCGAGAGACCCAGTACTTC. Amino acid sequence: CASSEARTGRETQYF.

This clonotype was counted only a few times. This chain joins TRBV14 and TRBJ2-3; 9 bases are shared with TRBD1. The trim removed 4 bases at V and 6 bases at J, leaving 2 bases unmatched. Germline CDR1 is SGHDN and CDR2 is FVKESK. This CDR3 is built from 13 residues. DNA for the CDR3: TGTGCCAGCAGCCGGGACAGGGTGGATACGCAGTATTTT. It specifies CASSRDRVDTQYF.

The chain joins TRBV7-9 to TRBJ1-6; maybe TRBD1 (6 bases). The CDR3 covers 16 residues. Germline-derived CDR1 and CDR2 are SEHNR and FQNEAQ (reference sequence). Trimming removed 5 bases from V and 7 bases from J, with 18 bases in between. The CDR3 coding sequence is TGTGCCAGCAGCCCCAGCACAGGGTCGGGGAATTCACCCCTCCACTTT. Translated: CASSPSTGSGNSPLHF.

This clonotype was observed a few times. V and J are TRBV20-1 and TRBJ2-5; 9 bases are a match to TRBD2. Germline V lookup: CDR1 DFQATT, CDR2 SNEGSKA (reference sequence). The CDR3 extends over 15 amino acids. J was trimmed by 1 base and V by 4 bases; bases with no gene match: 7. The DNA of the CDR3 is TGCAGTGCTACCTCTAGCGGGACTTCCCAAGAGACCCAGTACTTC. This codes for CSATSSGTSQETQYF.

The count of this clonotype is one. The rearrangement uses TRBV6-2 or TRBV6-3 and TRBJ1-2; D might be TRBD1 (5 bases). Trimming removed 4 bases at V and 8 bases at J, with 17 bases between. CDR3 length equals 14 residues. CDR1 is MNHEY and CDR2 is SVGEGT in the germline V gene. The CDR3 reads CASSSNGARGGYTF. CDR3 DNA: TGTGCCAGCAGTTCCAATGGGGCACGGGGGGGCTACACCTTC.

This clonotype was counted only a few times. The rearrangement uses TRBV5-1 and TRBJ2-3; D not certain. Trimming stripped 1 base from V and 0 bases from J, with 12 bases between. Germline CDR1 is SGHRS and CDR2 is YFSETQ. This CDR3 has 16 residues. For the CDR3, the DNA is TGCGCCAGCAGCTTGAACCGATTAGCTAGCACAGATACGCAGTATTTT. It specifies CASSLNRLASTDTQYF.

The chain carries TRBV24-1 and TRBJ2-3, with TRBD1 matching 9 bases. Germline trimming cut 4 bases from V and 5 bases from J; bases unmatched to any gene: 9. CDR1 is KGHDR, CDR2 SFDVKD, per germline. The CDR3 spans 16 residues. The CDR3 region has the DNA TGTGCCACCAGTGACCTCGGACAGGGGAGACAAGATACGCAGTATTTT. Translated, it gives CATSDLGQGRQDTQYF.

In this sample, this clonotype turned up many times. This rearrangement joins TRBV20-1 to TRBJ1-2, with D maybe TRBD1 (5 bases). The V and J ends lost 2 bases and 8 bases respectively, with 9 bases between them. The CDR3 consists of 11 residues. Germline CDR1 DFQATT, CDR2 SNEGSKA (reference sequence). The chain's CDR3 is CSARQGLGYTF. For the CDR3, the DNA is TGCAGTGCTAGACAGGGACTCGGCTACACCTTC.